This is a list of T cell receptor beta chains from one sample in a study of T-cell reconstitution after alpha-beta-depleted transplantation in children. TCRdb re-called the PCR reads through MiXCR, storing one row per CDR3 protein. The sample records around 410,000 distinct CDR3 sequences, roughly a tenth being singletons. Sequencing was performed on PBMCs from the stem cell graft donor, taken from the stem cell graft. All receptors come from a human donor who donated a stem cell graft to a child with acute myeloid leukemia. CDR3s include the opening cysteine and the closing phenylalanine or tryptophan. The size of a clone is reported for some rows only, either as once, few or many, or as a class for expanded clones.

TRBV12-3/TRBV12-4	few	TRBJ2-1	CASSPSGPYNEQFF
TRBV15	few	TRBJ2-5	CATSRNGGWETQYF
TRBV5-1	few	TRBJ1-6	CASSLDPPRSYNSPLHF
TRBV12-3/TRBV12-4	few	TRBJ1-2	CASSLSVPLGYTF
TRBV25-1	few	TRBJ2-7	CASSESRSGWHEQYF
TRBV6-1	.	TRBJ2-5	CASSTQGRDRPETQYF
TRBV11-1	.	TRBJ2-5	CASSRGTVQETQYF
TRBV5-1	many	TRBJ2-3	CASSRTAGQGPDTQYF
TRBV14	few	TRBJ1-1	CASSQVITVRNAEAFF
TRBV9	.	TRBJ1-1	CASSSPVAGDRGITEAFF
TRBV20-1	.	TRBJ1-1	CSADGDRENTEAFF
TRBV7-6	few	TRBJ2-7	CASSLADTYEQYF
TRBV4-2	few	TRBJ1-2	CASSQDPDRGEGYGYTF
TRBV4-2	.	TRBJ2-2	CASSLRQGHGELFF
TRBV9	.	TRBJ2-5	CASSSSRLAGDQETQYF
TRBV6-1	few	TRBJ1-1	CASSPSGAFF
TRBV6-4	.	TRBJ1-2	CASSRRTLPLNYGYTF
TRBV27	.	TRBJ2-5	CASSQWGETQYF
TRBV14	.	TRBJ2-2	CASSLDRSGTSSTGELFF
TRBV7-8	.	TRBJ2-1	CASSFTQGLMGEQFF
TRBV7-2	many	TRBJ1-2	CASSLRQGTFDGYTF
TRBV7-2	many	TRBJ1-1	CASSTGHSNTEAFF
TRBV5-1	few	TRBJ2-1	CASSGTSGGYNEQFF
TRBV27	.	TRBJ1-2	CASSPAGQNYGYTF
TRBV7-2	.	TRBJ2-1	CASTYASGNPNEQFF
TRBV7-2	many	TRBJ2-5	CASRKGGYQETQYF
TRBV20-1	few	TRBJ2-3	CSARAAGSGDTQYF
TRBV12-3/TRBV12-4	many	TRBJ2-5	CASSLARQGETQYF
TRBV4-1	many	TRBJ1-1	CASSQDLWTGAEAFF
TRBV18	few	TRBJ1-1	CASSLGQGFPSAEAFF
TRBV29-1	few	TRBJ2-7	CSVEDTAYEQYF
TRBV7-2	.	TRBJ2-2	CASSLVGPGNTGELFF